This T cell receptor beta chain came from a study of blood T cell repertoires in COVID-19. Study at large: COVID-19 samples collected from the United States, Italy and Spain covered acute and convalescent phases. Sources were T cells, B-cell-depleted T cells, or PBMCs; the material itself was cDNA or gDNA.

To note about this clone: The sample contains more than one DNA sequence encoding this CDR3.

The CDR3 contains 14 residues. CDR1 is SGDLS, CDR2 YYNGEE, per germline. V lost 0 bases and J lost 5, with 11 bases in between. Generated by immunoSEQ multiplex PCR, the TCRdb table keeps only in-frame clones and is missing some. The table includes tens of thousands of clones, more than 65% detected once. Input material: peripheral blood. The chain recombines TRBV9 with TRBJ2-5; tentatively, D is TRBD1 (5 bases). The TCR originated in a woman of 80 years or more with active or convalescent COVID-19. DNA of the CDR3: TGTGCCAGCAGCGTAGATCCAGGGCAGGAGACCCAGTACTTC. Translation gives CASSVDPGQETQYF. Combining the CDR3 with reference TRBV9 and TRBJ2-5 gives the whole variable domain DSGVTQTPKHLITATGQRVTLRCSPRSGDLSVYWYQQSLDQGLQFLIQYYNGEERAKGNILERFSAQQFPDLHSELNLSSLELGDSALYFCASSVDPGQETQYFGPGTRLLVL.